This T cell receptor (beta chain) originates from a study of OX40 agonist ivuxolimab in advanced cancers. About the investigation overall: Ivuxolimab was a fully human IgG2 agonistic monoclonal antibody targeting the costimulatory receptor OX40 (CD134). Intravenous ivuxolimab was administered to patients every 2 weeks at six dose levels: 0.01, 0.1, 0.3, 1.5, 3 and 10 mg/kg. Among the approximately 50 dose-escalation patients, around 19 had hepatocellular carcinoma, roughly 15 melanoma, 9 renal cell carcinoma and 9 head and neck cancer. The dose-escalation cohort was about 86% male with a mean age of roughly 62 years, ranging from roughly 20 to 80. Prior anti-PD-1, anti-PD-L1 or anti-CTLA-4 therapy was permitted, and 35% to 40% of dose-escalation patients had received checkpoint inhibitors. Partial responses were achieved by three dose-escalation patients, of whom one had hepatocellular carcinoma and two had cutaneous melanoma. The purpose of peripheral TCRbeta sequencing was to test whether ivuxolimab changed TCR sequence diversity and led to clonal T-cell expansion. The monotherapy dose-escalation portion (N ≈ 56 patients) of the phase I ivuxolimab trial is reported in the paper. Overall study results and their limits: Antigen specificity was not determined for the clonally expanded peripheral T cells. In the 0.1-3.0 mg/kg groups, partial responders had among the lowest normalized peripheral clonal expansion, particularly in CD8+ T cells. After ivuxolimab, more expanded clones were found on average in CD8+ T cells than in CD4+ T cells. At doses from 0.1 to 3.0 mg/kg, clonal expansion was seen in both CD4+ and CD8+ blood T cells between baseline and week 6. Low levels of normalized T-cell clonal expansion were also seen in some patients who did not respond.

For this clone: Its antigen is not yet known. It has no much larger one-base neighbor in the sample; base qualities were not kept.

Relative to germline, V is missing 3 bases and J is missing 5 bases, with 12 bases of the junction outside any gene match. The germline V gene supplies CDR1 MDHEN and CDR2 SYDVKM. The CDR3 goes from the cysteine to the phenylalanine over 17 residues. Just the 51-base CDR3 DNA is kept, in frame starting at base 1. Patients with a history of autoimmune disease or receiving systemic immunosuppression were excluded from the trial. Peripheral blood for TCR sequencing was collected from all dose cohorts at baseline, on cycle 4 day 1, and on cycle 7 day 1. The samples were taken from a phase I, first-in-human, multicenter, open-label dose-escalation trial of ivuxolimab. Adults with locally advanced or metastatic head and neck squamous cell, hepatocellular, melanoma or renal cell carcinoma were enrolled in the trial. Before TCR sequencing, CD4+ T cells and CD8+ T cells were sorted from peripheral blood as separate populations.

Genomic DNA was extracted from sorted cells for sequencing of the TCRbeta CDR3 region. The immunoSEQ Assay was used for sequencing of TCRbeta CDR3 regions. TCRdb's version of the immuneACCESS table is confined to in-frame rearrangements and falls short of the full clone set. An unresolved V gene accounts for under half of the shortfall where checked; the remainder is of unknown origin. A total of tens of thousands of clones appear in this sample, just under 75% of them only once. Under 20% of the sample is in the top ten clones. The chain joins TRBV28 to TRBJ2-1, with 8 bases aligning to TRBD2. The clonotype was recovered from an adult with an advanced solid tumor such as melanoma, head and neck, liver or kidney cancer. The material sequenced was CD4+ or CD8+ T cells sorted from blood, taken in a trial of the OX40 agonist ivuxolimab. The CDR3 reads CASSLKIIAGSHNEQFF. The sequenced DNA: TGTGCCAGCAGTTTGAAGATAATAGCGGGGAGTCACAATGAGCAGTTCTTC.